A single T cell receptor beta chain is shown here with its context. Its matching antigen is unknown. The entry originates in a study of beta chain features in type 1 diabetes. Looking at the study overall: Patients and healthy donors were similar in age, gender and cell yields.

Per the germline V gene, CDR1 is MNHEY and CDR2 is SMNVEV (reference sequence). The CDR3 covers 15 residues. The V and J ends lost 6 bases and 8 bases respectively, with 19 bases between them. Study-level points and caveats: TCRB repertoires of naive, central memory and Treg cells appeared more similar among patients than among healthy donors. Among all four CD4+ subsets, Type 1 diabetes patients had TCRB CDR3s that were moderately but significantly shorter.

Every bit of the isolated RNA underwent reverse transcription, so sequencing read expressed TCRB transcripts. The repertoire was sequenced with immunoSEQ multiplex PCR; TCRdb's copy has only in-frame clones and lacks some. The sample records 600,000 to 750,000 clones, 9.5% to 15% being singletons. This chain connects TRBV27 to TRBJ1-4; no reliable D call. Input material: naive CD4+ T cells from blood. The sequence derives from a man aged 25 to 40 with type 1 diabetes. CDR3 loop: CASSPLQGGYEKLFF. CDR3 nucleotide sequence: TGTGCCAGCAGCCCTCTCCAAGGTGGTTACGAAAAACTGTTTTTT.